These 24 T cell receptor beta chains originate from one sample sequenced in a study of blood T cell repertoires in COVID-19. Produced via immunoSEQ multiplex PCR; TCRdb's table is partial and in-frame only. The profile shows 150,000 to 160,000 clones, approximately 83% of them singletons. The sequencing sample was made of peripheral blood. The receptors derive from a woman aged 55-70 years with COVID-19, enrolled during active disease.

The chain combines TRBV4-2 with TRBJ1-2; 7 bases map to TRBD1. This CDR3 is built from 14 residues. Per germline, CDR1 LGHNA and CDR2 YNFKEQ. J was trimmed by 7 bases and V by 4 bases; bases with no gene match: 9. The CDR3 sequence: CASSRGQTSGGYTF. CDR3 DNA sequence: TGTGCCAGCAGCCGGGGACAGACCTCTGGTGGCTACACCTTC.

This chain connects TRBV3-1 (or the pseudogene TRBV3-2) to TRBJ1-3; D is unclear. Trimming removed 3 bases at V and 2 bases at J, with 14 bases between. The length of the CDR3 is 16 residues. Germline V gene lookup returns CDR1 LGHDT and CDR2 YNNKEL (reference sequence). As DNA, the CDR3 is TGTGCCAGCAGCCAGATCGTATCGGGTCCTGGAAACACCATATATTTT. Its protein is CASSQIVSGPGNTIYF.

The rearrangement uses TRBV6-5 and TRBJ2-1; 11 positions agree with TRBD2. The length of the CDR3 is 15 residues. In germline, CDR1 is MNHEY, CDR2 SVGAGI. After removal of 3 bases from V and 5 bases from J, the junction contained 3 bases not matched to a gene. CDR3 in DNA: TGTGCCAGCAGTTATAGGGGACTAGCGGACAATGAGCAGTTCTTC. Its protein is CASSYRGLADNEQFF.

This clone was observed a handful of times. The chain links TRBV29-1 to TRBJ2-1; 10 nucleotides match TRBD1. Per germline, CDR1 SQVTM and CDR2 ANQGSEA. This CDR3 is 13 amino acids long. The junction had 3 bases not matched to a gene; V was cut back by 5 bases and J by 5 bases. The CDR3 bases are TGCAGCGTTAGGACAGGGGGGAACAATGAGCAGTTCTTC. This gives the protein CSVRTGGNNEQFF.

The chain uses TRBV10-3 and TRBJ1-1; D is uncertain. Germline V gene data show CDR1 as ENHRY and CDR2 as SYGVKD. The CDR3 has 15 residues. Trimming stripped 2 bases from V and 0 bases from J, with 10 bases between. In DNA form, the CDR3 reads TGTGCCATCAGTGAGCCGAGTTATTTGAACACTGAAGCTTTCTTT. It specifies CAISEPSYLNTEAFF.

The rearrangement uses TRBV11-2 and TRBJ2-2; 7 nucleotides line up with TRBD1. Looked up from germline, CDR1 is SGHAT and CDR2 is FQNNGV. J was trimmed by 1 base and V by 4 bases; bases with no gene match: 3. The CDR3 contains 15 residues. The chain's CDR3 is CASSWDRRNTGELFF. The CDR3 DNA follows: TGTGCCAGCAGCTGGGACAGAAGGAACACCGGGGAGCTGTTTTTT.

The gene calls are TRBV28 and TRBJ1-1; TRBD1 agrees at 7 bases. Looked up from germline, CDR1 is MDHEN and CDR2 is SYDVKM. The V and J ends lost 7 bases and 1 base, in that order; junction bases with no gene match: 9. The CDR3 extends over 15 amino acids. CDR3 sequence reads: CASINAGGSNTEAFF. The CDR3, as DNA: TGTGCCAGCATTAATGCAGGGGGATCGAACACTGAAGCTTTCTTT.

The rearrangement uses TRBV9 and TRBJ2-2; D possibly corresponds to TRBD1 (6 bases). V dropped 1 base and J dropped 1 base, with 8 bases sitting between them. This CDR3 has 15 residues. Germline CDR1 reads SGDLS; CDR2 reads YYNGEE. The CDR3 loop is CASSVTQGNTGELFF. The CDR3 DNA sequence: TGTGCCAGCAGCGTAACACAGGGGAACACCGGGGAGCTGTTTTTT.

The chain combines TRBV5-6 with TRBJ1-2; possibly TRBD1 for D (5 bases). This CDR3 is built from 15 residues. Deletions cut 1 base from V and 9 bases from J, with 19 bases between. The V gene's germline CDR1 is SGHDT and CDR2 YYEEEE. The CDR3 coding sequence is TGTGCCAGCAGCTTGCCGGGGGGAGCTTATCCCCGCTACACCTTC. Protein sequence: CASSLPGGAYPRYTF.

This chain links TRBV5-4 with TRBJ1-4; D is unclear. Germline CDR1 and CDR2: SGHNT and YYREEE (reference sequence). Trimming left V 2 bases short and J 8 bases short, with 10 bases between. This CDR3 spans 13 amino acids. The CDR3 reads CASSLPGSEKLFF. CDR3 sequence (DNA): TGTGCCAGCAGCTTACCAGGCAGCGAAAAACTGTTTTTT. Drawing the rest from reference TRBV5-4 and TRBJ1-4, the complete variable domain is ETGVTQSPTHLIKTRGQQVTLRCSSQSGHNTVSWYQQALGQGPQFIFQYYREEENGRGNFPPRFSGLQFPNYSSELNVNALELDDSALYLCASSLPGSEKLFFGSGTQLSVL.

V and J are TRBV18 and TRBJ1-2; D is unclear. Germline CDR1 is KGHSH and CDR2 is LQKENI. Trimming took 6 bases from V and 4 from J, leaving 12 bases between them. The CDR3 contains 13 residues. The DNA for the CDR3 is TGTGCCAGCTCCCCCGGGGAAGTCTATGGCTACACCTTC. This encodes CASSPGEVYGYTF.

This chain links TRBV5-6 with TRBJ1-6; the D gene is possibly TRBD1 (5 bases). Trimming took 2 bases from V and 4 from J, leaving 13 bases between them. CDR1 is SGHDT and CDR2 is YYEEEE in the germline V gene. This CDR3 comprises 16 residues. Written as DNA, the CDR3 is TGTGCCAGCAGCTTCCGACAGAGCTCTTATAATTCACCCCTCCACTTT. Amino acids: CASSFRQSSYNSPLHF.

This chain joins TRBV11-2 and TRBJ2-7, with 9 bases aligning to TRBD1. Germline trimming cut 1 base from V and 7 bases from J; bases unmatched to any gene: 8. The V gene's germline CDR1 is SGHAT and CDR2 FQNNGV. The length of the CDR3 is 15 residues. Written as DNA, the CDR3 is TGTGCCAGCAGCTTAGGCATACAGGGGGCGTTTGAGCAGTACTTC. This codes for CASSLGIQGAFEQYF.

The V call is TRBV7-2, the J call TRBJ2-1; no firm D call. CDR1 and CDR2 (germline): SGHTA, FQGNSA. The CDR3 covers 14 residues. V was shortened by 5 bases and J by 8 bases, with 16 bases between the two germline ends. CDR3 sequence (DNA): TGTGCCAGCAGCCCAACCACCCGAGCGTATGAGCAGTTCTTC. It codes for CASSPTTRAYEQFF.

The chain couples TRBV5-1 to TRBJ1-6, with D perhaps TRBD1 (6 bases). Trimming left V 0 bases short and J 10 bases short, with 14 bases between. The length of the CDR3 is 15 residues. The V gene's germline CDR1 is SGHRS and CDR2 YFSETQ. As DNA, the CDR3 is TGCGCCAGCAGCTTGGAGGGCAGGGGAAGCTCACCCCTCCACTTT. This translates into CASSLEGRGSSPLHF. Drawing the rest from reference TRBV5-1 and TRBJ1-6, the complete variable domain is KAGVTQTPRYLIKTRGQQVTLSCSPISGHRSVSWYQQTPGQGLQFLFEYFSETQRNKGNFPGRFSGRQFSNSRSEMNVSTLELGDSALYLCASSLEGRGSSPLHFGNGTRLTVT.

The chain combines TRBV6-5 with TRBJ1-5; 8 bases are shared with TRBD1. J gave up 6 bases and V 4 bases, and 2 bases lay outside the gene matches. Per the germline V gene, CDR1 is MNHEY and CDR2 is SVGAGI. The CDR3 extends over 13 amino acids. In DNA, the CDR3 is TGTGCCAGCAGTTGGACAGGGAGTCAGCCCCAGCATTTT. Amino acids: CASSWTGSQPQHF.

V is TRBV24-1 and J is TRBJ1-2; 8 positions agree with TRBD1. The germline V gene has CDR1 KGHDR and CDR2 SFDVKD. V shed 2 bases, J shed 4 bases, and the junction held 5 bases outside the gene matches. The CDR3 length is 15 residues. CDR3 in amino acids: CATSDSGTGPYGYTF. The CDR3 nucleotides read TGTGCCACCAGTGATTCCGGGACAGGACCCTATGGCTACACCTTC.

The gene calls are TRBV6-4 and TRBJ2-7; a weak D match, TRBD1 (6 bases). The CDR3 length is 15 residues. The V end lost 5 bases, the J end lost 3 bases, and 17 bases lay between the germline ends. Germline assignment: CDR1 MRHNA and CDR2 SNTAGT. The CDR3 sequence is CASSYPGTINYEQYV. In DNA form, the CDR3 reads TGTGCCAGCAGTTATCCCGGGACAATCAACTACGAGCAGTACGTC.

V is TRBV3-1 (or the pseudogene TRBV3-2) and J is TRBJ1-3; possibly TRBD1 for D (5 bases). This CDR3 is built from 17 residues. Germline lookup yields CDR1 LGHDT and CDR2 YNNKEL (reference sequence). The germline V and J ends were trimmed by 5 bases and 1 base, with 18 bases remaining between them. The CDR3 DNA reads TGTGCCAGCAGCTTGAGACGACAGATGGATTCTGGAAACACCATATATTTT. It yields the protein CASSLRRQMDSGNTIYF.

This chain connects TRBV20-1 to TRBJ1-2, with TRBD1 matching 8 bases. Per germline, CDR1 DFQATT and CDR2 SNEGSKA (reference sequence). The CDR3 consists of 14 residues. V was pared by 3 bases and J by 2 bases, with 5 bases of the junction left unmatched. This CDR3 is CSASDRGPNYGYTF. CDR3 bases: TGCAGTGCTAGTGACAGGGGTCCCAACTATGGCTACACCTTC.

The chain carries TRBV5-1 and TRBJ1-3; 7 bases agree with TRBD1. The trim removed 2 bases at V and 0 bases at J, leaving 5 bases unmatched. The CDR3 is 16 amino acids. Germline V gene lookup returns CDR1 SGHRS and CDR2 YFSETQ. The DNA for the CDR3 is TGCGCCAGCAGCTTAACAGGGGCGGACTCTGGAAACACCATATATTTT. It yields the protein CASSLTGADSGNTIYF.

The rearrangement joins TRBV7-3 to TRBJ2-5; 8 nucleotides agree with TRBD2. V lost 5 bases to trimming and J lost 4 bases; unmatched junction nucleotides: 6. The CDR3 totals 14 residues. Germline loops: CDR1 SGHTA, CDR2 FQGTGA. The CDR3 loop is CASSPGGAGETQYF. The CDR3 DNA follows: TGTGCCAGCAGCCCGGGGGGGGCGGGAGAGACCCAGTACTTC.

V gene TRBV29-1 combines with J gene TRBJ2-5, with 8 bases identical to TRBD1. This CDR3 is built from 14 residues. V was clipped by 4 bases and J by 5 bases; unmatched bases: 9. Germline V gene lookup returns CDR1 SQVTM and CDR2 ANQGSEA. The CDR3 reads CSVVRGQEPETQYF. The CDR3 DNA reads TGCAGCGTTGTTAGGGGACAGGAACCGGAGACCCAGTACTTC.

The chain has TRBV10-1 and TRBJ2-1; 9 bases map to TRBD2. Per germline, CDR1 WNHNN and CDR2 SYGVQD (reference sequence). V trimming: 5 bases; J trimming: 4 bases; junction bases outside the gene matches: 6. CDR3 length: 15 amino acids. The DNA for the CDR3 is TGCGCCAGCAGTTTAGCGGGAGAAGGTTACAATGAGCAGTTCTTC. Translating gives CASSLAGEGYNEQFF.